The rows below give T cell receptor beta chains drawn from one sample of a study of blood T cell repertoires in COVID-19. Data came from immunoSEQ multiplex PCR; TCRdb stores just in-frame clones and leaves some out. The sample shows about 130,000 clones, around nine tenths of them seen only once. The specimen sequenced was peripheral blood. The receptors originated from a woman between 65 and 79 years old with COVID-19, enrolled during active disease. Both conserved end residues are part of each CDR3. Some rows have no size entry. The others give once, few or many, or a class for an expanded clone.

clone size,J gene,V gene,CDR3 protein
.,TRBJ1-3,TRBV7-2,CASSFWGDRSGNTIYF
once,TRBJ1-3,TRBV24-1,CATSGADNNSGNTIYF
.,TRBJ2-7,TRBV7-9,CASSLPSSYEQYF
.,TRBJ2-3,TRBV5-6,CASSFEGDFTDTQYF
.,TRBJ2-7,TRBV5-1,CASSLGWGQGPYEQYF
.,TRBJ1-6,TRBV2,CASSVTGYNSPLHF
.,TRBJ2-5,TRBV10-3,CAISENRDRAETQYF
.,TRBJ1-6,TRBV7-9,CASSLPLGTLHF
.,TRBJ2-5,TRBV6-5,CASSYSPGGQGETQYF
.,TRBJ1-2,TRBV30,CAWSVLGDRYGYTF
.,TRBJ1-5,TRBV24-1,CATSDGRGRSNQPQHF
.,TRBJ1-5,TRBV9,CASSVAGDNQPQHF
once,TRBJ2-7,TRBV7-8,CASSLAGSYEQYF
few,TRBJ1-3,TRBV7-8,CASSLTVGLSSGNTIYF
.,TRBJ1-1,TRBV6-6,CASSPGTEKAFF
.,TRBJ2-3,TRBV7-2,CASSWAGTDSTDTQYF
.,TRBJ1-6,TRBV7-8,CASSQALGDSPLHF
.,TRBJ1-5,TRBV28,CASSPNRAPAQPQHF
.,TRBJ1-6,TRBV2,CASSEDWGALHF
.,TRBJ2-2,TRBV10-3,CAITGNTGELFF
.,TRBJ1-3,TRBV5-1,CASSLAGIGGNTIYF
.,TRBJ2-5,TRBV5-4,CASGTENQETQYF
.,TRBJ2-7,TRBV28,CASTPPGYTNEQYF
.,TRBJ1-2,TRBV5-5,CASSLMRPGDYGYTF
.,TRBJ2-6,TRBV2,CASNRFHGGPKVSGANVLTF
.,TRBJ1-2,TRBV24-1,CATNLTGFYGYTF